The 20 T cell receptor beta chains below come from one sample, sequenced in a study of cytomegalovirus exposure and HLA in healthy donors. PCR was performed using 60 Vbeta and 13 Jbeta primers. Profiling relied on immunoSEQ multiplex PCR, and the TCRdb table lists in-frame clones only, not all of them. The sample holds approximately 170,000 clones; approximately 71% are singletons and the top ten take 4.5% to 5.5%. Material for sequencing was PBMCs. The receptors shown here come from a woman under 30 in good health and CMV-seropositive.

The genes are TRBV7-2 and TRBJ1-2, with 9 nucleotides matching TRBD1. Germline CDR1 and CDR2: SGHTA and FQGNSA. V shed 7 bases, J shed 8 bases, and the junction held 17 bases outside the gene matches. The CDR3 has 16 amino acids. CDR3 nucleotides: TGTGCCAGCAACCGTTACGTCGGGGACAGGGCACCGGGCTACACCTTC. It yields the protein CASNRYVGDRAPGYTF.

The chain joins TRBV6-1 to TRBJ2-2; D is ambiguous. V lost 2 bases, J lost 1 base, and 8 bases lay in between. This CDR3 contains 15 residues. CDR1 is MNHNS and CDR2 is SASEGT in the germline V gene. CDR3 coding DNA: TGTGCCAGCAGTGAAAACCCAGAGAACACCGGGGAGCTGTTTTTT. This encodes CASSENPENTGELFF.

This clone has only a few counts. V usage is TRBV14 and J usage is TRBJ1-5, with D unclear. The CDR3 is 12 amino acids. The germline V gene encodes CDR1 SGHDN and CDR2 FVKESK. V lost 1 base and J 11 bases, leaving 9 bases between the germline ends. This CDR3 is CASSQGSGAQHF. The CDR3 region has the DNA TGTGCCAGCAGCCAAGGATCCGGGGCCCAGCATTTT.

The chain is built from TRBV6-1 and TRBJ1-5, with D possibly TRBD1 on 5 matching bases. The CDR3 extends over 15 amino acids. CDR1 is MNHNS and CDR2 is SASEGT in the germline V gene. V was trimmed by 4 bases and J by 4 bases, leaving 14 bases between them. CDR3 in DNA: TGTGCCAGCAGTGGGGGCAGTAGCTCAAATCAGCCCCAGCATTTT. This codes for CASSGGSSSNQPQHF.

This clone was recorded once. The chain carries TRBV2 and TRBJ1-1, with no clear D. V was trimmed by 1 base and J by 0 bases, leaving 9 bases between them. The CDR3 has 15 residues. CDR1 is SNHLY and CDR2 is FYNNEI in the germline V gene. The CDR3 bases are TGTGCCAGCAGTGAAGTAGGACTGCTGAACACTGAAGCTTTCTTT. Protein: CASSEVGLLNTEAFF.

The rearrangement joins TRBV7-6 to TRBJ1-2, with TRBD1 identical over 10 bases. This CDR3 is built from 15 residues. The trim removed 5 bases at V and 5 bases at J, leaving 8 bases unmatched. Germline V gives CDR1 SGHVS, CDR2 FNYEAQ. The CDR3 DNA follows: TGTGCCAGCAGCCCGGGCGGGACAGGGGTGTATGGCTACACCTTC. This codes for CASSPGGTGVYGYTF.

Concerning this clone: Mismatch with germline at one junction end may stem from a read error. The chain joins TRBV9 to TRBJ1-2, with D possibly being TRBD1 (5 bases). The CDR3 consists of 15 residues. Germline V gene lookup returns CDR1 SGDLS and CDR2 YYNGEE. CDR3 DNA: TGTACCAGCAGGCGACCCGGGACTGGCCTTAAGGGGTACACCTTC. Its translation is CTSRRPGTGLKGYTF.

This chain uses TRBV5-4 with TRBJ2-5; 7 positions match TRBD2. V lost 3 bases, J lost 4 bases, and 12 bases stayed unmatched. Germline CDR1 reads SGHNT; CDR2 reads YYREEE (reference sequence). The CDR3 consists of 16 residues. CDR3 coding DNA: TGTGCCAGCAGCTACAACGGACTAGTACGGGGAGAGACCCAGTACTTC. Its translation: CASSYNGLVRGETQYF.

The gene calls are TRBV11-2 and TRBJ2-7; D may be TRBD2 (5 bases). Germline CDR1 SGHAT, CDR2 FQNNGV. CDR3 length equals 12 residues. V lost 3 bases and J lost 6, with 9 bases in between. CDR3 sequence reads: CASSFIGVEQYF. In DNA form, the CDR3 reads TGTGCCAGCAGCTTCATCGGGGTCGAGCAGTACTTC.

A word on this clone: The CDR3 ends on some other residue instead of the conserved phenylalanine or tryptophan, so this is likely a read error. The rearrangement uses TRBV9 and TRBJ2-7; 8 nucleotides match TRBD1. V lost 3 bases, J lost 2 bases, and 1 base stayed unmatched. CDR3 length equals 13 residues. The V gene's germline CDR1 is SGDLS and CDR2 YYNGEE. Written as DNA, the CDR3 is TGTGCCAGCAGCGGGACAGGGACCTACGAGCAGTACCTC. Its protein is CASSGTGTYEQYL.

This chain's CDR3 is CASSLMRTELSYEQYF. In DNA form, the CDR3 reads TGTGCCAGCAGCTTGATGCGGACAGAGCTCTCCTACGAGCAGTACTTC. The chain uses TRBV5-6 and TRBJ2-7, with D possibly TRBD1 on 6 matching bases. The V and J ends lost 1 base and 0 bases respectively, with 14 bases between them. The CDR3 extends over 16 amino acids. Germline CDR1 and CDR2: SGHDT and YYEEEE.

V is TRBV14 and J is TRBJ2-6; a possible D gene is TRBD1 (6 bases). Germline CDR1 is SGHDN and CDR2 is FVKESK. Deletions cut 6 bases from V and 3 bases from J, with 12 bases between. The CDR3 covers 15 residues. The CDR3 DNA sequence: TGTGCCAGCAGGCAAACAGGGTATGGGGCCAACGTCCTGACTTTC. Its protein product is CASRQTGYGANVLTF.

This chain joins TRBV5-4 and TRBJ2-5; 8 bases are a match to TRBD2. CDR1 SGHNT and CDR2 YYREEE come from the germline V gene (reference sequence). J was trimmed by 5 bases and V by 1 base; bases with no gene match: 10. CDR3 length: 16 residues. CDR3 DNA: TGTGCCAGCAGCTTGCCGGCCGGGGGGGGCTTGGAGACCCAGTACTTC. Residues: CASSLPAGGGLETQYF.

The J gene is TRBJ2-2, the V gene TRBV9; D gene unclear. Per the germline V gene, CDR1 is SGDLS and CDR2 is YYNGEE. Trimming cost V 4 bases and J 7 bases, with 14 bases left between them. The CDR3 extends over 14 amino acids. CDR3 bases: TGTGCCAGCAGCTCGAACCCTACGAGCGGGGAGCTGTTTTTT. It specifies CASSSNPTSGELFF.

The V call is TRBV6-5, the J call TRBJ2-7; weak D call: TRBD1 (6 bases). The CDR3 is made up of 14 amino acids. The V gene lost 4 bases and the J gene lost 0 bases, with 10 bases spanning the gap. The germline V gene has CDR1 MNHEY and CDR2 SVGAGI. The CDR3: CASSSPGHSYEQYF. Written as DNA, the CDR3 is TGTGCCAGCAGTTCCCCGGGACACTCCTACGAGCAGTACTTC.

V usage is TRBV2 and J usage is TRBJ2-7; 11 bases are shared with TRBD2. CDR1 is SNHLY, CDR2 FYNNEI, per germline. V shed 3 bases, J shed 2 bases, and the junction held 3 bases outside the gene matches. The CDR3 contains 15 residues. In DNA form, the CDR3 reads TGTGCCAGCAGTGAGGTACTAGCGGGGGCCTACGAGCAGTACTTC. Its protein product is CASSEVLAGAYEQYF.

This clone was recorded a few times. The V gene is TRBV7-2, the J gene TRBJ2-5, with TRBD1 matching 10 bases. J gave up 4 bases and V 5 bases, and 7 bases lay outside the gene matches. Germline assignment: CDR1 SGHTA and CDR2 FQGNSA. The CDR3 length is 15 residues. DNA for the CDR3: TGTGCCAGCAGCAATGGACAGGGGGATATAGAGACCCAGTACTTC. As protein: CASSNGQGDIETQYF.

This clone was recorded a few times. The chain carries TRBV5-6 and TRBJ1-6; D unresolved. V was pared by 0 bases and J by 7 bases, with 14 bases between. This CDR3 spans 16 amino acids. Germline assignment: CDR1 SGHDT and CDR2 YYEEEE. The CDR3 nucleotides are TGTGCCAGCAGCTTGGGGGTGACACGCCGGAATTCACCCCTCCACTTT. As protein: CASSLGVTRRNSPLHF. The variable domain in full, completed from reference TRBV5-6 and TRBJ1-6, reads DAGVTQSPTHLIKTRGQQVTLRCSPKSGHDTVSWYQQALGQGPQFIFQYYEEEERQRGNFPDRFSGHQFPNYSSELNVNALLLGDSALYLCASSLGVTRRNSPLHFGNGTRLTVT.

The chain has TRBV28 and TRBJ1-5; D ambiguous. Germline V gene data show CDR1 as MDHEN and CDR2 as SYDVKM. The CDR3 is 13 amino acids. The CDR3: CVSRLGSNQPQHF. In DNA, the CDR3 is TGTGTCAGTCGCCTCGGGAGCAATCAGCCCCAGCATTTT.

This clone was seen more than once but under ten times. The V and J genes are TRBV11-2 and TRBJ2-7, with D maybe TRBD1 (6 bases). Looked up from germline, CDR1 is SGHAT and CDR2 is FQNNGV. V dropped 5 bases and J dropped 5 bases, with 10 bases sitting between them. This CDR3 region has 12 residues. DNA for the CDR3: TGTGCCAGCAGCGCCACAGGGAACGAGCAGTACTTC. It translates to CASSATGNEQYF.